This TCR beta chain stems from a study of blood T cells in healthy people across ages (dated by TCRdb to between 2015 and 2017). As for the study more broadly: In model experiments, roughly one uniquely barcoded TCR beta cDNA molecule per two T cells was captured by template switching. The study analyzed two additional independent replicas of 1 million unique cDNA reads from the same blood draw for two donors, one aged 18 to 30 and one aged 80 or older. Age-related changes in TCR beta repertoire diversity were measured in the study by deep sequencing normalized with unique cDNA molecular identifiers. Donors of different ages were randomly distributed across sequencing lanes to avoid experimental bias. Donors were grouped into four age groups: young (average approximately 15 years), middle-aged (roughly 40), aged (around 56) and long-lived (about 89). Paper-wide results and their limitations: Observed TCR beta diversity per million T cells fell roughly linearly with age, and a significant reduction was already apparent by age about 38. The percentage of naive T cells measured by flow cytometry correlated strongly with observed TCR beta diversity. Estimates of total diversity based on one million sequenced T cells were regarded as lower bounds and as underestimates. Compared with the aged group, the long-lived group had more naive CD4+ T cells, fewer expanded clones and increased TCR diversity, a pattern suggesting age selection. Bulk unsorted PBMC profiling prevented conclusive comparison of naive and antigen-experienced compartments. Donor CMV infection status was unknown, potentially confounding age-related changes in expanded clonotypes.

Reading from cysteine to phenylalanine, the CDR3 counts 16 amino acids. Only the CDR3 DNA stays, 48 bases, in frame from base 1. The junction shows trimming of 2 bases on V and 3 bases on J, plus 13 bases between the germline ends. CDR1 is given as SGHTA and CDR2 as FQGNSA, both from the germline V gene. For this clonotype: It has no known antigen specificity. No base qualities exist here, and no much larger clone lies one base off it.

Library method: 5' RACE. For sequencing, an Illumina HiSeq 2500 was employed. A second PCR of roughly 6 to 12 cycles was performed with a sample-barcoded 5' primer and a J-beta primer mix. Each TCR beta cDNA molecule received a unique molecular identifier from a template-switch 5' adaptor carrying 12 random nucleotides. Each sample yielded at least 2.5 million CDR3-containing paired-end reads. First-strand cDNA was synthesized from all RNA with the Mint cDNA synthesis kit, primed by a TRBC-specific oligonucleotide. Following uracil-DNA glycosylase treatment, all cDNA underwent a first 18-cycle PCR with the universal primers M1SS and BC2_uni_R. For the original study's pipeline: Each sample was normalized by randomly selecting 1 million high-quality reads, each carrying a distinct molecular identifier. Instead of being binned into consensus sequences, reads with shared molecular identifiers were discarded. MiTCR, set to a Q25 quality threshold and the strictest error-elimination algorithm, was used for CDR3 identification, clonotype clustering and error correction. Lower-bound total TCR beta diversity was estimated with a nonparametric unseen species model using Euler transformation. TCRdb took the public reads, trimmed them with fastp at Q25, ran MiXCR for clone calling and kept in-frame beta chains. Entries are consolidated by CDR3 protein sequence, retaining the most common genes and DNA. For this entry, the V and J calls and clone size follow TCRdb and not the study's own pipeline. This sample gives 1.5 million or so distinct CDR3 sequences in total; around 42% of them show up just once. Roughly 7.9% of the sample is held by the ten biggest clonotypes.

The roughly 38 donors, aged about 6 to 100 years, were systemically healthy Caucasian individuals from Russia. Each donor gave 9.5 to 10 milliliters of peripheral blood, drawn into EDTA-treated Vacutainer tubes. PBMCs were isolated by Ficoll-Paque density-gradient centrifugation, with at least 7 million obtained per sample. Total RNA was extracted from PBMCs with Trizol reagent, with at least 6 micrograms obtained per sample. For every donor, an aliquot of PBMCs went through flow cytometry to measure the percentages of naive CD45RAhigh/CD27high T cells. This sequence was found in a woman aged 18-30 years in good health. Sequenced input: blood. The rearranged chain carries TRBV7-2 and TRBJ2-2; the D gene cannot be resolved reliably. CDR3 region: CASSLRQARDTGELFF. The DNA sequence reads TGTGCCAGCAGCTTAAGGCAGGCGCGAGACACCGGGGAGCTGTTTTTT. The reference TRBV7-2 and TRBJ2-2 proteins fill in what lies around the CDR3, so the full variable domain reads GAGVSQSPSNKVTEKGKDVELRCDPISGHTALYWYRQSLGQGLEFLIYFQGNSAPDKSGLPSDRFSAERTGGSVSTLTIQRTQQEDSAVYLCASSLRQARDTGELFFGEGSRLTVL.